A selection of T cell receptor beta chains follows, all from one sample in a study of blood T cell repertoires in COVID-19. Some clones are missing from TCRdb's copy, which holds only in-frame ones; the method was immunoSEQ multiplex PCR. The table records approximately 180,000 clones, around three quarters of them present only once. Sequenced: PBMCs or T cells enriched from blood (not recorded which). The receptors shown here come from a woman aged 50 to 65 with acute COVID-19. Each CDR3 is given with its conserved first and last residue. The D gene is left open where the match is weak. Clone size is shown for a subset of rows, as once, few, many or a class of expanded clone.

J gene: TRBJ2-5
D gene: .
clone size: .
V gene: TRBV14
CDR3 length: 15
CDR3 DNA: TGTGCCAGCAGCCAAAGAGGCGGGGGCCCTAAGACCCAGTACTTC
CDR3 protein: CASSQRGGGPKTQYF

J gene: TRBJ2-1
D gene: TRBD2
clone size: .
V gene: TRBV2
CDR3 length: 14
CDR3 DNA: TGTGCCAGCTCACTAGCGGGGGGGCCATTCGAGCAGTTCTTC
CDR3 protein: CASSLAGGPFEQFF

J gene: TRBJ2-5
D gene: TRBD1
clone size: .
V gene: TRBV4-1
CDR3 length: 14
CDR3 DNA: TGCGCCAGCAGCCGGACAGGGCTTCAAGAGACCCAGTACTTC
CDR3 protein: CASSRTGLQETQYF

J gene: TRBJ1-5
D gene: .
clone size: .
V gene: TRBV6-5
CDR3 length: 11
CDR3 DNA: TGTGCCAGCAGTCAAACGGAGCCCCAGCATTTT
CDR3 protein: CASSQTEPQHF

J gene: TRBJ1-1
D gene: .
clone size: .
V gene: TRBV24-1
CDR3 length: 14
CDR3 DNA: TGTGCCACCAGTGATACCGACAGGAATGATGAAGCTTTCTTT
CDR3 protein: CATSDTDRNDEAFF

J gene: TRBJ1-2
D gene: .
clone size: .
V gene: TRBV19
CDR3 length: 14
CDR3 DNA: TGTGCCAGTAGTATTACGAACATTAACTATGGCTACACCTTC
CDR3 protein: CASSITNINYGYTF

J gene: TRBJ1-5
D gene: TRBD1
clone size: .
V gene: TRBV11-2
CDR3 length: 15
CDR3 DNA: TGTGCCAGCAGCCCGACAGGGGGGAGGAATCAGCCCCAGCATTTT
CDR3 protein: CASSPTGGRNQPQHF

J gene: TRBJ2-3
D gene: TRBD2
clone size: .
V gene: TRBV4-1
CDR3 length: 15
CDR3 DNA: TGCGCCAGCAGCCGGACTAGCGGGGACACAGATACGCAGTATTTT
CDR3 protein: CASSRTSGDTDTQYF

J gene: TRBJ1-1
D gene: .
clone size: few
V gene: TRBV6-1
CDR3 length: 14
CDR3 DNA: TGTGCCAGCAGTGAAGGGGGGGGACACACTGAAGCTTTCTTT
CDR3 protein: CASSEGGGHTEAFF

J gene: TRBJ2-5
D gene: .
clone size: .
V gene: TRBV5-1
CDR3 length: 13
CDR3 DNA: TGCGCCAGCAGCTCCCAGGGGATTGAGACCCAGTACTTC
CDR3 protein: CASSSQGIETQYF

J gene: TRBJ1-1
D gene: TRBD1
clone size: .
V gene: TRBV28
CDR3 length: 16
CDR3 DNA: TGTGCCAGCAGTTCAACCGGGACAGCAATGAACACTGAAGCTTTCTTT
CDR3 protein: CASSSTGTAMNTEAFF

J gene: TRBJ1-1
D gene: TRBD1
clone size: .
V gene: TRBV2
CDR3 length: 15
CDR3 DNA: TGTGCCAGCAGTACAGGGACAGGGATGAACACTGAAGCTTTCTTT
CDR3 protein: CASSTGTGMNTEAFF

J gene: TRBJ1-1
D gene: .
clone size: .
V gene: TRBV29-1
CDR3 length: 12
CDR3 DNA: TGCAGCGTTGAAGGGGGGCCCCTTGAAGCTTTCTTT
CDR3 protein: CSVEGGPLEAFF

J gene: TRBJ1-5
D gene: .
clone size: few
V gene: TRBV29-1
CDR3 length: 11
CDR3 DNA: TGCAGCGTTGGAGGCAAACAGCCCCAGCATTTT
CDR3 protein: CSVGGKQPQHF

J gene: TRBJ1-5
D gene: .
clone size: few
V gene: TRBV27
CDR3 length: 14
CDR3 DNA: TGTGCCAGCAGGCCTACTGATAGCAATCAGCCCCAGCATTTT
CDR3 protein: CASRPTDSNQPQHF

J gene: TRBJ2-2
D gene: .
clone size: .
V gene: TRBV5-6
CDR3 length: 15
CDR3 DNA: TGTGCCAGCAGCTTCCTGGGAGACCCTACCGGGGAGCTGTTTTTT
CDR3 protein: CASSFLGDPTGELFF

J gene: TRBJ1-4
D gene: .
clone size: .
V gene: TRBV7-9
CDR3 length: 13
CDR3 DNA: TGTGCCAGCGTCGGTACAACTAATGAAAAACTGTTTTTT
CDR3 protein: CASVGTTNEKLFF

J gene: TRBJ2-1
D gene: TRBD2
clone size: few
V gene: TRBV5-4
CDR3 length: 16
CDR3 DNA: TGTGCCAGCAGCCCGGCTAGCGGGGGGTCTAACAATGAGCAGTTCTTC
CDR3 protein: CASSPASGGSNNEQFF

J gene: TRBJ1-2
D gene: .
clone size: .
V gene: TRBV7-9
CDR3 length: 15
CDR3 DNA: TGTGCCAGCAGCTTACTGGGGGCGAGGGACTATGGCTACACCTTC
CDR3 protein: CASSLLGARDYGYTF

J gene: TRBJ1-4
D gene: .
clone size: once
V gene: TRBV6-2/TRBV6-3
CDR3 length: 15
CDR3 DNA: TGTGCCAGCAGTCCCGAGGGCCAGCTGTATGAAAAACTGTTTTTT
CDR3 protein: CASSPEGQLYEKLFF

J gene: TRBJ1-2
D gene: .
clone size: .
V gene: TRBV3-1/TRBV3-2
CDR3 length: 16
CDR3 DNA: TGTGCCAGCAGCCAAGGTAACGAAGGGGATGAGAATGGCTACACCTTC
CDR3 protein: CASSQGNEGDENGYTF

J gene: TRBJ2-5
D gene: TRBD2
clone size: few
V gene: TRBV2
CDR3 length: 15
CDR3 DNA: TGTGCCAGCAGTCCCCAAGCGGGGGCCACAGAGACCCAGTACTTC
CDR3 protein: CASSPQAGATETQYF

J gene: TRBJ1-4
D gene: .
clone size: .
V gene: TRBV6-5
CDR3 length: 12
CDR3 DNA: TGTGCCAGCAGTTACGGGAGTGGGAAACTGTTTTTT
CDR3 protein: CASSYGSGKLFF

J gene: TRBJ1-2
D gene: .
clone size: .
V gene: TRBV3-1/TRBV3-2
CDR3 length: 16
CDR3 DNA: TGTGCCAGCAGCCCTCAGAGAGGGAGGGTTAGGTTTGGCTACACCTTC
CDR3 protein: CASSPQRGRVRFGYTF

J gene: TRBJ1-5
D gene: TRBD1
clone size: .
V gene: TRBV28
CDR3 length: 14
CDR3 DNA: TGTGCCAGCAAAGGGGACAGGGAGGGCCAGCCCCAGCATTTT
CDR3 protein: CASKGDREGQPQHF

J gene: TRBJ1-2
D gene: .
clone size: .
V gene: TRBV24-1
CDR3 length: 11
CDR3 DNA: TGTGCCACAGGGGATGAGTATGGCTACACCTTC
CDR3 protein: CATGDEYGYTF

J gene: TRBJ1-4
D gene: TRBD1
clone size: once
V gene: TRBV14
CDR3 length: 15
CDR3 DNA: TGTGCCAGCAGCCAGCGGGGCAGAGGGGGCGAAAAACTGTTTTTT
CDR3 protein: CASSQRGRGGEKLFF

J gene: TRBJ1-2
D gene: .
clone size: .
V gene: TRBV24-1
CDR3 length: 14
CDR3 DNA: TGTGCCACCAGTGATTTGGAGGGTGGCTCTGGCTACACCTTC
CDR3 protein: CATSDLEGGSGYTF

J gene: TRBJ1-4
D gene: TRBD1
clone size: .
V gene: TRBV4-2
CDR3 length: 12
CDR3 DNA: TGTGCCAGCAGCCGACAGGGGGGGAAACTGTTTTTT
CDR3 protein: CASSRQGGKLFF

J gene: TRBJ1-2
D gene: .
clone size: .
V gene: TRBV11-2
CDR3 length: 15
CDR3 DNA: TGTGCCAGCAGCTTAAACTCCGGGGGTAACTATGGCTACACCTTC
CDR3 protein: CASSLNSGGNYGYTF

J gene: TRBJ1-4
D gene: .
clone size: .
V gene: TRBV19
CDR3 length: 16
CDR3 DNA: TGTGCCAGTAGTACGTTCGACAGGTTGTCTAATGAAAAACTGTTTTTT
CDR3 protein: CASSTFDRLSNEKLFF

J gene: TRBJ1-4
D gene: .
clone size: few
V gene: TRBV7-9
CDR3 length: 14
CDR3 DNA: TGTGCCAGCAGCTTGGGGGGGATTAATGAAAAACTGTTTTTT
CDR3 protein: CASSLGGINEKLFF

J gene: TRBJ1-6
D gene: .
clone size: .
V gene: TRBV7-5
CDR3 length: 15
CDR3 DNA: TGTGCCAGAAGGACAATAACGGGAGGGAATTCACCCCTCCACTTT
CDR3 protein: CARRTITGGNSPLHF

J gene: TRBJ1-5
D gene: TRBD1
clone size: .
V gene: TRBV6-5
CDR3 length: 15
CDR3 DNA: TGTGCCAGCAGAGCGGACAGGGTTAGCAATCAGCCCCAGCATTTT
CDR3 protein: CASRADRVSNQPQHF

J gene: TRBJ1-4
D gene: .
clone size: once
V gene: TRBV3-1/TRBV3-2
CDR3 length: 15
CDR3 DNA: TGTGCCAGCAGCCTTCTATCAGGGCATGGGGAAAAACTGTTTTTT
CDR3 protein: CASSLLSGHGEKLFF

J gene: TRBJ1-5
D gene: .
clone size: .
V gene: TRBV7-2
CDR3 length: 13
CDR3 DNA: TGTGCCAGCAGCTTAAGCCGCGGACAGCCCCAGCATTTT
CDR3 protein: CASSLSRGQPQHF

J gene: TRBJ2-5
D gene: .
clone size: once
V gene: TRBV30
CDR3 length: 14
CDR3 DNA: TGTGCCCTCGAGTGGACTCGGTACCAAGAGACCCAGTACTTC
CDR3 protein: CALEWTRYQETQYF

J gene: TRBJ1-2
D gene: TRBD1
clone size: .
V gene: TRBV28
CDR3 length: 16
CDR3 DNA: TGTGCCAGCAGTTTCCCCCCGGGACAGGGTGGAGATGGCTACACCTTC
CDR3 protein: CASSFPPGQGGDGYTF

J gene: TRBJ1-3
D gene: .
clone size: .
V gene: TRBV4-2
CDR3 length: 17
CDR3 DNA: TGTGCCAGCAGCCAAGATCACAGGACGAGCTCTGGAAACACCATATATTTT
CDR3 protein: CASSQDHRTSSGNTIYF

J gene: TRBJ1-4
D gene: .
clone size: .
V gene: TRBV10-3
CDR3 length: 13
CDR3 DNA: TGTGCCATCAGTCAGGGGACTAATGAAAAACTGTTTTTT
CDR3 protein: CAISQGTNEKLFF

J gene: TRBJ1-3
D gene: .
clone size: .
V gene: TRBV10-2
CDR3 length: 14
CDR3 DNA: TGCGCCAGCAGAGAACCAGGGGTTGGAAACACCATATATTTT
CDR3 protein: CASREPGVGNTIYF

J gene: TRBJ1-5
D gene: .
clone size: .
V gene: TRBV3-1/TRBV3-2
CDR3 length: 18
CDR3 DNA: TGTGCCAGCAGCCCATCGGGGACACGGTTCGAAAAGAATCAGCCCCAGCATTTT
CDR3 protein: CASSPSGTRFEKNQPQHF

J gene: TRBJ1-1
D gene: TRBD1
clone size: .
V gene: TRBV4-1
CDR3 length: 16
CDR3 DNA: TGCGCCAGCAGCCCTAGGGGAGGGACAGGGAACACTGAAGCTTTCTTT
CDR3 protein: CASSPRGGTGNTEAFF

J gene: TRBJ2-1
D gene: .
clone size: .
V gene: TRBV24-1
CDR3 length: 14
CDR3 DNA: TGTGCCACCAGTGAACGGCTCGACACCAATGAGCAGTTCTTC
CDR3 protein: CATSERLDTNEQFF

J gene: TRBJ2-5
D gene: .
clone size: once
V gene: TRBV13
CDR3 length: 16
CDR3 DNA: TGTGCCAGCAGCTTAGCGGGGGAAGAATACCAAGAGACCCAGTACTTC
CDR3 protein: CASSLAGEEYQETQYF

J gene: TRBJ2-4
D gene: .
clone size: .
V gene: TRBV14
CDR3 length: 13
CDR3 DNA: TGTGCCAGCAGCCAAGGGACAGAGGACATTCAGTACTTC
CDR3 protein: CASSQGTEDIQYF

J gene: TRBJ2-2
D gene: .
clone size: few
V gene: TRBV2
CDR3 length: 15
CDR3 DNA: TGTGCCAGCAGACCCGGACAGATTAGCCCCGGGGAGCTGTTTTTT
CDR3 protein: CASRPGQISPGELFF

J gene: TRBJ1-2
D gene: .
clone size: .
V gene: TRBV3-1/TRBV3-2
CDR3 length: 13
CDR3 DNA: TGTGCCAGCAGCCAAGTGCAGGGAAATGGCTACACCTTC
CDR3 protein: CASSQVQGNGYTF

J gene: TRBJ1-2
D gene: .
clone size: .
V gene: TRBV7-2
CDR3 length: 13
CDR3 DNA: TGTGCCAGCAGCCTAACAGGGACCTATGGCTACACCTTC
CDR3 protein: CASSLTGTYGYTF

J gene: TRBJ1-3
D gene: .
clone size: .
V gene: TRBV5-1
CDR3 length: 13
CDR3 DNA: TGCGCCAGCAGCCCCGGGACAGGAAACACCATATATTTT
CDR3 protein: CASSPGTGNTIYF

J gene: TRBJ2-6
D gene: .
clone size: .
V gene: TRBV10-1
CDR3 length: 14
CDR3 DNA: TGCGCCAGCACCTCCTACTCTGGGGCCAACGTCCTGACTTTC
CDR3 protein: CASTSYSGANVLTF

J gene: TRBJ2-5
D gene: .
clone size: .
V gene: TRBV4-1
CDR3 length: 16
CDR3 DNA: TGCGCCAGCAGCCAAGATGGGGGAGGTGGCGGGGAGACCCAGTACTTC
CDR3 protein: CASSQDGGGGGETQYF

J gene: TRBJ1-2
D gene: .
clone size: many
V gene: TRBV28
CDR3 length: 13
CDR3 DNA: TGTGCCAGCAGTTCCGGACAGCTCTATGGCTACACCTTC
CDR3 protein: CASSSGQLYGYTF

J gene: TRBJ1-5
D gene: TRBD1
clone size: once
V gene: TRBV7-2
CDR3 length: 14
CDR3 DNA: TGTGCCAGCACACCACAGGGGAGCAATCAGCCCCAGCATTTT
CDR3 protein: CASTPQGSNQPQHF

J gene: TRBJ1-2
D gene: .
clone size: .
V gene: TRBV4-1
CDR3 length: 17
CDR3 DNA: TGCGCCAGCAGCCAAGATGGGGGTGCGGGGGATCTCTATGGCTACACCTTC
CDR3 protein: CASSQDGGAGDLYGYTF

J gene: TRBJ2-1
D gene: TRBD1
clone size: .
V gene: TRBV13
CDR3 length: 16
CDR3 DNA: TGTGCCAGCAGCTTCCGGGACAGGGGGCTTAAAAATGAGCAGTTCTTC
CDR3 protein: CASSFRDRGLKNEQFF

J gene: TRBJ1-4
D gene: TRBD1
clone size: .
V gene: TRBV7-6
CDR3 length: 16
CDR3 DNA: TGTGCCAGCAGCTTAACTTCGACAGGGGGTAATGAAAAACTGTTTTTT
CDR3 protein: CASSLTSTGGNEKLFF